The entry below describes one TCR beta chain. The CDR3 runs to 13 residues. With 0 bases removed from V and 9 bases from J, the gap between germline ends came to 9 bases. Looked up from germline, CDR1 is LGHNA and CDR2 is YSLEER. Recruitment covered about two dozen US areas and drew participants whose ages spanned 18 to 89 years. Original processing methods: Using reference gene primer amplification, nucleated cell counts were estimated. Produced via immunoSEQ multiplex PCR; TCRdb's table is partial and in-frame only. From that table come the V and J calls and clone size; the DNA was used to work out D and trimming. The sample holds about 270,000 clones, approximately 91% seen once. The data were taken from a study of blood T cell repertoires in COVID-19. In the study overall: Samples came from the United States, Italy and Spain, spanning acute and convalescent COVID-19. T cells, B-cell-depleted T cells, or PBMCs supplied cDNA or gDNA.

The receptor was derived from a woman aged 35 to 49 with acute COVID-19. The source material was PBMCs or T cells enriched from blood (not recorded which). The gene calls are TRBV4-3 and TRBJ2-1; a weak D match, TRBD2 (6 bases). The CDR3 coding sequence is TGCGCCAGCAGCCAAGATGGGACTCGTGAGCAGTTCTTC. This translates into CASSQDGTREQFF.